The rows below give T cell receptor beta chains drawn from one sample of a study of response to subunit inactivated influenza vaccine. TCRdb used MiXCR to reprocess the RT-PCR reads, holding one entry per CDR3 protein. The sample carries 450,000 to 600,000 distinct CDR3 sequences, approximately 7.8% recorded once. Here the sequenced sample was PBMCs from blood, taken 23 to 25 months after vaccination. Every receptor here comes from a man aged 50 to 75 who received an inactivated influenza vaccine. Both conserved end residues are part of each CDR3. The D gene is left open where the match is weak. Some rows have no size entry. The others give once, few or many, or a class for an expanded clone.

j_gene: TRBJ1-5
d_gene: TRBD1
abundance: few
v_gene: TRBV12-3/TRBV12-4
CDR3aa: CASRDGTGDFQPQRF
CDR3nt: TGTGCCAGCAGGGACGGGACAGGGGACTTTCAGCCCCAGCGTTTT

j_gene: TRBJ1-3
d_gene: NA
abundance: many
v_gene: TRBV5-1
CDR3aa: CASSLDGNSGNTIYF
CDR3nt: TGCGCCAGCAGCTTGGACGGGAACTCTGGAAACACCATATATTTT

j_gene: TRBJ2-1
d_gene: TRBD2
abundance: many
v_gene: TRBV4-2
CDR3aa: CASSGRGTLRGDNEQFF
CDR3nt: TGTGCCAGCAGCGGGCGGGGGACTCTCCGAGGGGACAATGAGCAGTTCTTC

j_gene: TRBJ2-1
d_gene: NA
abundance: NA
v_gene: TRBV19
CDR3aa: CASSQGQGPSYNEQFF
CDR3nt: TGTGCCAGTAGCCAGGGGCAGGGCCCTTCCTACAATGAGCAGTTCTTC

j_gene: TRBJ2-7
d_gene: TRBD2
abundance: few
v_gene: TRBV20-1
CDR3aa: CSARKLAAYEQYF
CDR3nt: TGCAGTGCTAGAAAACTAGCGGCCTACGAGCAGTACTTC

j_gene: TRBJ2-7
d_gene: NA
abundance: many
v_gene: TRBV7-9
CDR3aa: CASSFRVWNEQYF
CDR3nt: TGTGCCAGCAGCTTTAGGGTGTGGAACGAGCAGTACTTC

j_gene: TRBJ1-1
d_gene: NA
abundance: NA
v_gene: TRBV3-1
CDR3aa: CASSQDRKLVGTEAFF
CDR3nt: TGTGCCAGCAGCCAAGATCGCAAACTAGTCGGCACTGAAGCTTTCTTT

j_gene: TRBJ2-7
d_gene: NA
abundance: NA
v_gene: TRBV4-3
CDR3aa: CASSQDLDSTYEQYF
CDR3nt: TGCGCCAGCAGCCAAGATTTGGACAGCACCTACGAGCAGTACTTC

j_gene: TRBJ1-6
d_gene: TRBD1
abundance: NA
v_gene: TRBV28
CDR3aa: CASSRDRGLGVPLHF
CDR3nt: TGTGCCAGCAGTCGAGACAGGGGGCTTGGTGTACCCCTCCACTTT

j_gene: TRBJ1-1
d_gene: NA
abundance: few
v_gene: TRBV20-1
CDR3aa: CPQGYGDTEAFF
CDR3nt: TGCCCTCAGGGGTATGGGGACACTGAAGCTTTCTTT

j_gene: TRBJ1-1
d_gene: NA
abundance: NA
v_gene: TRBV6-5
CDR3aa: CASRDAGGTFF
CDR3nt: TGTGCCAGCAGGGATGCCGGGGGAACTTTCTTT

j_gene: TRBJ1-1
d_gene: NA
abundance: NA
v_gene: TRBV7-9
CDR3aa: CASSNTRGRSEAFF
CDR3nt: TGTGCCAGCAGCAATACCCGGGGTAGATCTGAAGCTTTCTTT

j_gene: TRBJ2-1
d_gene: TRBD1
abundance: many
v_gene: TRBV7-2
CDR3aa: CASNLGQGGYNEQFF
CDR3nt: TGTGCCAGCAACCTGGGACAGGGGGGCTACAATGAGCAGTTCTTC

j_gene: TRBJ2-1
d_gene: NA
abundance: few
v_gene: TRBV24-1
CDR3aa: CATAGQSSYNEQFF
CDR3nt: TGTGCCACCGCGGGACAAAGCTCCTACAATGAGCAGTTCTTC

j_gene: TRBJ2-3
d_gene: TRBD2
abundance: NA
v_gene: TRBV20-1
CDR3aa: CSAASGTSDELDTQYF
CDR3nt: TGCAGTGCTGCCTCCGGGACTAGCGACGAGTTGGATACGCAGTATTTT

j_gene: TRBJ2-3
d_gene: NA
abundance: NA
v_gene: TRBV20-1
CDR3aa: CSAKSDTQYF
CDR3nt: TGCAGTGCTAAGTCAGATACGCAGTATTTT

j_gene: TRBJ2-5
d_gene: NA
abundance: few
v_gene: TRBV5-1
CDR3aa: CASSLGGRGGQETQYF
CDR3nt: TGCGCCAGCAGCTTGGGTGGCAGGGGGGGCCAAGAGACCCAGTACTTC

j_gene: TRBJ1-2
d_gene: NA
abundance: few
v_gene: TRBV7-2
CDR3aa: CASSLESYGYTF
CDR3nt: TGTGCCAGCAGCTTAGAGAGCTATGGCTACACCTTC